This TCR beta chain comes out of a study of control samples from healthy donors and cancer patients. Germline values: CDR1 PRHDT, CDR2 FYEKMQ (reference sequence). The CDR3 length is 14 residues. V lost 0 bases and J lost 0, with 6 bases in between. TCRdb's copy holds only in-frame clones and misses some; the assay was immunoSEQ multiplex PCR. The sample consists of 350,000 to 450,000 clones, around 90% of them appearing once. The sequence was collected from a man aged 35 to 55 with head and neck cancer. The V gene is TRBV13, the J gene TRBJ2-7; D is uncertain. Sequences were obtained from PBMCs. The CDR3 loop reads CASSLGESSYEQYF. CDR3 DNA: TGTGCCAGCAGCTTAGGCGAGAGCTCCTACGAGCAGTACTTC. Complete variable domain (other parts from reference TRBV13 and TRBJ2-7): AAGVIQSPRHLIKEKRETATLKCYPIPRHDTVYWYQQGPGQDPQFLISFYEKMQSDKGSIPDRFSAQQFSDYHSELNMSSLELGDSALYFCASSLGESSYEQYFGPGTRLTVT.